Below, 11 T cell receptor beta chains from the same sample are listed, as sequenced in a study of blood T cell repertoires in COVID-19. Profiling relied on immunoSEQ multiplex PCR, and the TCRdb table lists in-frame clones only, not all of them. The sample shows about 130,000 clones, about 90% of them seen only once. The material sequenced was peripheral blood. The source of these receptors is a woman aged 50 to 60 who had recovered from COVID-19.

The genes are TRBV30 and TRBJ1-2; TRBD1 might be the D (5 bases). Germline CDR1 and CDR2: GTSNPN and SVGIG (reference sequence). The CDR3 sequence is 15 residues long. Trimming cost V 4 bases and J 4 bases, with 19 bases left between them. The CDR3 reads CAWNPGLNNPYGYTF. The CDR3 nucleotides are TGTGCCTGGAACCCGGGACTGAACAACCCCTATGGCTACACCTTC. The entire variable domain, with the rest obtained from reference TRBV30 and TRBJ1-2, is as follows: SQTIHQWPATLVQPVGSPLSLECTVEGTSNPNLYWYRQAAGRGLQLLFYSVGIGQISSEVPQNLSASRPQDRQFILSSKKLLLSDSGFYLCAWNPGLNNPYGYTFGSGTRLTVV.

This chain uses TRBV11-3 with TRBJ1-1; D gene unclear. V dropped 1 base and J dropped 0 bases, with 6 bases sitting between them. The CDR3 covers 14 residues. CDR1 is SGHNT and CDR2 is YENEEA in the germline V gene. CDR3: CASSLGRLNTEAFF. The DNA for the CDR3 is TGTGCCAGCAGCTTAGGTCGTTTGAACACTGAAGCTTTCTTT.

This rearrangement joins TRBV4-1 to TRBJ1-2; TRBD1 matches 8 bases. The germline gives CDR1 MGHRA, CDR2 YSYEKL. Trimming cost V 3 bases and J 3 bases; bases outside gene matches: 3. The CDR3 is 14 residues long. The CDR3 reads CASSHPGQDYGYTF. The DNA of the CDR3 is TGCGCCAGCAGCCACCCGGGACAGGACTATGGCTACACCTTC.

Details on this clone: The same CDR3 also results from other DNA sequences found in this sample. The rearrangement joins TRBV7-9 to TRBJ2-1, with TRBD2 identical over 11 bases. The CDR3 spans 16 residues. Germline V gene lookup returns CDR1 SEHNR and CDR2 FQNEAQ (reference sequence). V trimming: 0 bases; J trimming: 2 bases; junction bases outside the gene matches: 0. The CDR3 protein is CASSLALAGAYNEQFF. DNA for the CDR3: TGTGCCAGCAGCTTAGCACTAGCGGGAGCCTACAATGAGCAGTTCTTC.

CDR3 sequence: CATSDPTAGAVTDTQYF. The CDR3 nucleotides read TGTGCCACCAGTGACCCCACAGCGGGAGCCGTCACAGATACGCAGTATTTT. The chain carries TRBV24-1 and TRBJ2-3; 8 nucleotides line up with TRBD2. The V and J ends lost 4 bases and 2 bases, in that order; junction bases with no gene match: 10. CDR3 length equals 17 residues. CDR1 and CDR2 (germline): KGHDR, SFDVKD.

This chain uses TRBV30 with TRBJ1-1; D is unresolved. With 1 base removed from V and 2 bases from J, the gap between germline ends came to 20 bases. Germline V gene data show CDR1 as GTSNPN and CDR2 as SVGIG (reference sequence). CDR3 length equals 17 residues. CDR3 coding DNA: TGTGCCTGGAGTGGCGGGGTCTATCTCGGGGTAAACACTGAAGCTTTCTTT. This sequence encodes CAWSGGVYLGVNTEAFF.

The rearrangement joins TRBV19 to TRBJ1-3, with TRBD1 matching 7 bases. V lost 4 bases, J lost 1 base, and 10 bases stayed unmatched. The CDR3 consists of 17 residues. Per the germline V gene, CDR1 is LNHDA and CDR2 is SQIVND (reference sequence). The CDR3 is CASSTRDRVGSGNTIYF. For the CDR3, the DNA is TGTGCCAGTAGTACTCGAGACAGGGTTGGTTCTGGAAACACCATATATTTT.

This clone is a singleton in its sample. The chain recombines TRBV4-2 with TRBJ2-2, with TRBD2 as a possible D gene (5 bases). This CDR3 has 15 amino acids. Trimming left V 8 bases short and J 6 bases short, with 19 bases between. From germline, CDR1 is LGHNA and CDR2 YNFKEQ. CDR3 coding DNA: TGTGCCAGCGGACTCGGTGGGTACCGGTCCGGGGAGCTGTTTTTT. As protein: CASGLGGYRSGELFF.

This clone appeared a single time. The chain couples TRBV11-3 to TRBJ2-3; TRBD2 agrees at 11 bases. Germline V gene data show CDR1 as SGHNT and CDR2 as YENEEA. Unmatched junction bases numbered 12, after V lost 3 bases and J lost 4 bases. This CDR3 has 18 amino acids. The CDR3 reads CASSLGSLAGEVSDTQYF. DNA of the CDR3: TGTGCCAGCAGCTTGGGTTCACTAGCGGGAGAAGTGTCAGATACGCAGTATTTT.

V usage is TRBV11-2 and J usage is TRBJ1-2; TRBD1 is a possible D gene (6 bases). Germline V CDR1 and CDR2: SGHAT, FQNNGV. V was cut by 4 bases and J by 8 bases, with 20 bases left in between. There are 15 residues in the CDR3. The DNA of the CDR3 is TGTGCCAGCAGCTCGCCCTCCCGACAGGTCCGGGGCTACACCTTC. The encoded protein is CASSSPSRQVRGYTF.

V and J are TRBV24-1 and TRBJ2-1; the D gene is possibly TRBD2 (6 bases). V dropped 4 bases and J dropped 6 bases, with 18 bases sitting between them. The CDR3 has 16 amino acids. CDR1 KGHDR and CDR2 SFDVKD come from the germline V gene. In DNA form, the CDR3 reads TGTGCCACCAGTGACCCAACCGGGAGTGGTATCAATGAGCAGTTCTTC. Protein product: CATSDPTGSGINEQFF.